A single sample is the source of the 26 T cell receptor beta chains below, sequenced in a study of blood T cells in healthy people across ages. A second about 6 to 12 cycle PCR used barcoded and J-beta primers. A single record per CDR3 protein comes from TCRdb applying MiXCR to the 5' RACE reads. The sample contains fewer than 1.5 million distinct CDR3 sequences, roughly 40% of which appear only once. The material sequenced was blood. The receptor set was obtained from a woman between 18 and 29 years old in good health.

This sequence joins TRBV27 and TRBJ1-4, with D maybe TRBD1 (5 bases). Between the trimmed V and J ends, which lost 6 bases and 4 bases, there was a span of 15 bases. This CDR3 contains 15 residues. Germline V gives CDR1 MNHEY, CDR2 SMNVEV (reference sequence). CDR3 sequence reads: CASSTSGGVNEKLFF. In DNA, the CDR3 is TGTGCCAGCAGCACCTCCGGGGGGGTTAATGAAAAACTGTTTTTT.

CDR3 nucleotides: TGTGCCAGCGACCGGCAGAATGAAAAACTGTTTTTT. This codes for CASDRQNEKLFF. The chain has TRBV13 and TRBJ1-4; no clear D. CDR1 and CDR2 from the germline V gene are PRHDT and FYEKMQ (reference sequence). The CDR3 covers 12 residues. The ends were cut back, 8 bases at V and 5 bases at J, with 9 bases in the middle.

This clonotype was observed a handful of times. V gene TRBV6-1 combines with J gene TRBJ2-7; D ambiguous. V was pared by 3 bases and J by 7 bases, with 16 bases between. The CDR3 is made up of 14 amino acids. CDR1 and CDR2 (germline): MNHNS, SASEGT. CDR3 coding DNA: TGTGCCAGCAGTGAGGGTCCCGCAGCGCGGGAGCAGTACTTC. Amino acids: CASSEGPAAREQYF.

This sequence joins TRBV5-1 and TRBJ2-1, with D tentatively TRBD2 (5 bases). V lost 4 bases to trimming and J lost 5 bases, with 19 bases between them. There are 16 residues in the CDR3. CDR1 and CDR2 (germline): SGHRS, YFSETQ. The CDR3 region has the DNA TGCGCCAGCAGCGGAGGTACCGTTACTAAAAACAATGAGCAGTTCTTC. Encoded protein: CASSGGTVTKNNEQFF.

This rearrangement joins TRBV30 to TRBJ1-2; maybe TRBD1 (5 bases). Germline loops: CDR1 GTSNPN, CDR2 SVGIG (reference sequence). The CDR3 consists of 12 residues. V lost 7 bases and J 8 bases, leaving 17 bases between the germline ends. As DNA, the CDR3 is TGTGCCTCAAGAGACAGCCAGCGGGGCTACACCTTC. Its protein is CASRDSQRGYTF.

This sequence joins TRBV11-2 and TRBJ2-1, with TRBD2 identical over 8 bases. There are 16 residues in the CDR3. Germline trimming cut 2 bases from V and 5 bases from J; bases unmatched to any gene: 8. From germline, CDR1 is SGHAT and CDR2 FQNNGV. The CDR3 loop is CASSLPQREYHNEQFF. Written as DNA, the CDR3 is TGTGCCAGCAGCTTACCCCAGCGGGAGTACCACAATGAGCAGTTCTTC.

The rearrangement joins TRBV2 to TRBJ2-1; TRBD2 matches 9 bases. J lost 10 bases, V lost 2 bases, and 6 bases had no gene match. CDR1 SNHLY and CDR2 FYNNEI come from the germline V gene. CDR3 length: 14 residues. The CDR3 spells CASSERVLAGEQFF. In nucleotides, the CDR3 is TGTGCCAGCAGTGAAAGGGTTCTAGCGGGAGAGCAGTTCTTC. The full variable domain, in which reference TRBV2 and TRBJ2-1 provide the parts outside the CDR3, is EPEVTQTPSHQVTQMGQEVILRCVPISNHLYFYWYRQILGQKVEFLVSFYNNEISEKSEIFDDQFSVERPDGSNFTLKIRSTKLEDSAMYFCASSERVLAGEQFFGPGTRLTVL.

This rearrangement joins TRBV20-1 to TRBJ2-5, with D perhaps TRBD1 (5 bases). The CDR3 is made up of 10 amino acids. Per germline, CDR1 DFQATT and CDR2 SNEGSKA (reference sequence). Between the trimmed V and J ends, which lost 6 bases and 7 bases, there was a span of 9 bases. CDR3 sequence: CSAVRGTQYF. In nucleotides, the CDR3 is TGCAGTGCAGTTAGGGGGACCCAGTACTTC.

This clonotype was recorded a few times. The chain carries TRBV10-1 and TRBJ2-3; TRBD1 matches at 8 bases. CDR1 and CDR2 (germline): WNHNN, SYGVQD (reference sequence). V lost 2 bases and J lost 4; bases outside the gene matches: 5. CDR3 length equals 15 residues. The CDR3 DNA reads TGCGCCAGCAGTGAGCGGACAGGGCGATCAGATACGCAGTATTTT. It encodes CASSERTGRSDTQYF.

V usage is TRBV29-1 and J usage is TRBJ2-2, with D unresolved. Germline assignment: CDR1 SQVTM and CDR2 ANQGSEA. This CDR3 contains 12 residues. The V gene lost 5 bases and the J gene lost 5 bases, with 9 bases spanning the gap. CDR3 DNA sequence: TGCAGCGTTACCGAAAGAACCGGGGAGCTGTTTTTT. This gives the protein CSVTERTGELFF.

The CDR3 nucleotides are TGCAGTGCTAGAATCTCCGGGAGCATCAATGAGCAGTTCTTC. This translates into CSARISGSINEQFF. The chain links TRBV20-1 to TRBJ2-1; D is perhaps TRBD2 (6 bases). The CDR3 loop spans 14 amino acids. Germline CDR1 is DFQATT and CDR2 is SNEGSKA (reference sequence). The germline V and J ends were trimmed by 2 bases and 6 bases, with 14 bases remaining between them.

This clonotype was recorded a few times. The chain joins TRBV6-1 to TRBJ2-3, with 7 bases lining up with TRBD2. From germline, CDR1 is MNHNS and CDR2 SASEGT. The length of the CDR3 is 16 residues. V lost 8 bases and J lost 2; bases outside the gene matches: 13. CDR3 in DNA: TGTGCCAGCGGTACAGCCCTAGCGGATGTCACAGATACGCAGTATTTT. Translating it yields CASGTALADVTDTQYF.

This clonotype was observed a few times. The chain combines TRBV10-3 with TRBJ1-1; possibly TRBD1 for D (6 bases). Germline V gene lookup returns CDR1 ENHRY and CDR2 SYGVKD. This CDR3 comprises 13 residues. The V gene lost 11 bases and the J gene lost 0 bases, with 13 bases spanning the gap. CDR3 DNA sequence: TGTGCCGTAGGAGGGGGACTGAACACTGAAGCTTTCTTT. The encoded protein is CAVGGGLNTEAFF.

This clonotype has more than one count but fewer than ten. A much larger clone sits a single nucleotide away, making a read error possible. In DNA form, the CDR3 reads TGTGCCAGCAGCCCACGAGCGGGAGGCGTGAGGTCGTACTTC. Its protein is CASSPRAGGVRSYF. The J gene is TRBJ2-5, the V gene TRBV7-6; 9 bases agree with TRBD2. The CDR3 loop spans 14 amino acids. Germline CDR1 and CDR2: SGHVS and FNYEAQ. The V segment lost 5 bases and the J segment 13 bases; nucleotides outside the gene matches: 14.

This clonotype occurred a few times. This chain links TRBV5-1 with TRBJ1-1; 7 bases line up with TRBD1. Germline V CDR1 and CDR2: SGHRS, YFSETQ. The CDR3 extends over 14 amino acids. With V trimmed by 5 bases and J by 0 bases, 4 bases remained unmatched. CDR3 in amino acids: CASRTGQLNTEAFF. The CDR3 DNA is TGCGCCAGCAGGACGGGACAGCTGAACACTGAAGCTTTCTTT.

The rearrangement joins TRBV9 to TRBJ2-4; the D gene is possibly TRBD1 (7 bases). V dropped 2 bases and J dropped 8 bases, with 8 bases sitting between them. Germline lookup yields CDR1 SGDLS and CDR2 YYNGEE. The CDR3 is 12 residues long. DNA for the CDR3: TGTGCCAGCAGCGTCAGGGGGGACATTCAGTACTTC. It codes for CASSVRGDIQYF.

Many counts were recorded for this clonotype. This sequence joins TRBV18 and TRBJ2-5; 7 bases are shared with TRBD2. V shed 8 bases and J 2 bases; nucleotides not matched to a gene: 5. The CDR3 is 13 residues long. Looked up from germline, CDR1 is KGHSH and CDR2 is LQKENI. The CDR3 protein is CASSPGGQETQYF. The CDR3 DNA follows: TGTGCCAGCAGCCCGGGGGGACAAGAGACCCAGTACTTC.

This clonotype was seen a few times. The chain links TRBV6-2 or TRBV6-3 to TRBJ2-1, with 7 bases identical to TRBD2. Germline loops: CDR1 MNHEY, CDR2 SVGEGT. The CDR3 contains 15 residues. Trimming took 3 bases from V and 3 from J; bases not matched to a gene: 5. Here the CDR3 reads CASSYGPSGYNEQFF. Written as DNA, the CDR3 is TGTGCCAGCAGTTATGGTCCTAGCGGCTACAATGAGCAGTTCTTC.

The CDR3 DNA reads as TGCAGCGTCGCGGGAGTGTCCCGCTTGAACACTGAAGCTTTCTTT. Translation gives CSVAGVSRLNTEAFF. This rearrangement joins TRBV29-1 to TRBJ1-1; no clear D gene. V lost 6 bases to trimming and J lost 0 bases, with 17 bases between them. Germline V lookup: CDR1 SQVTM, CDR2 ANQGSEA. The CDR3 runs to 15 residues.

The CDR3 DNA is TGTGCCAGCAGTGCCGGACAGGGGGAAAGTGAGCAGTACTTC. Translated, it gives CASSAGQGESEQYF. The chain uses TRBV12-3 or TRBV12-4 and TRBJ2-7, with 10 bases fitting TRBD1. J lost 7 bases, V lost 5 bases, and 8 bases had no gene match. The CDR3 extends over 14 amino acids.

This clonotype has just a few counts. A read error may account for a junction end that differs from germline. V and J are TRBV5-1 and TRBJ2-7; tentative D call: TRBD1 (9 bases). The CDR3 contains 15 residues. Looked up from germline, CDR1 is SGHRS and CDR2 is YFSETQ. CDR3 in DNA: TGTGCCAGCAGCTCGGGAGGGACAGGGAACTACGAGCAGTACTTC. Translating it yields CASSSGGTGNYEQYF.

The V gene is TRBV28, the J gene TRBJ2-3, with 8 bases lining up with TRBD1. The CDR3 spans 18 residues. Germline loops: CDR1 MDHEN, CDR2 SYDVKM. The ends lost 7 bases at V and 5 bases at J; junction bases unmatched: 20. The CDR3 DNA follows: TGTGCCAGCACCACAGACAGGGGCGCTAGAGTTCATGGAGATACGCAGTATTTT. This gives the protein CASTTDRGARVHGDTQYF. Combining the CDR3 with reference TRBV28 and TRBJ2-3 gives the whole variable domain DVKVTQSSRYLVKRTGEKVFLECVQDMDHENMFWYRQDPGLGLRLIYFSYDVKMKEKGDIPEGYSVSREKKERFSLILESASTNQTSMYLCASTTDRGARVHGDTQYFGPGTRLTVL.

A few counts support this clonotype. The CDR3 reads CASSPTQGYPEAFF. CDR3 nucleotide sequence: TGCGCCAGCAGCCCGACACAGGGGTACCCTGAAGCTTTCTTT. The genes are TRBV4-1 and TRBJ1-1; TRBD1 matches 7 bases. The germline V gene encodes CDR1 MGHRA and CDR2 YSYEKL. The CDR3 sequence is 14 residues long. J lost 6 bases, V lost 4 bases, and 8 bases had no gene match.

The V and J genes are TRBV12-3 or TRBV12-4 and TRBJ2-5, with TRBD2 matching 9 bases. The end of the DNA aligns better with TRBJ2-7, so the J call may be wrong. This CDR3 comprises 14 residues. CDR3 region: CASSFRTSDYEQYF. In DNA, the CDR3 is TGTGCCAGCAGTTTCCGGACTAGCGACTACGAGCAGTACTTC.

V and J are TRBV28 and TRBJ1-1; TRBD1 matches at 7 bases. The germline gives CDR1 MDHEN, CDR2 SYDVKM. This CDR3 spans 16 amino acids. After removal of 4 bases from V and 3 bases from J, the junction contained 11 bases not matched to a gene. CDR3 residues: CASSSITRQGDTEAFF. CDR3 bases: TGTGCCAGCAGTTCAATCACGAGACAGGGCGACACTGAAGCTTTCTTT.

This clonotype was counted between two and nine times. The chain is built from TRBV11-2 and TRBJ2-1; 7 bases are shared with TRBD2. CDR1 SGHAT and CDR2 FQNNGV come from the germline V gene. The V gene end was trimmed by 4 bases and the J gene end by 5 bases; junction bases not matched to a gene: 11. This CDR3 comprises 16 residues. CDR3 sequence reads: CASSSELAAGNNEQFF. The DNA for the CDR3 is TGTGCCAGCAGCTCAGAGCTAGCGGCGGGCAACAATGAGCAGTTCTTC. Full variable domain (outside the CDR3, taken from reference TRBV11-2 and TRBJ2-1): EAGVAQSPRYKIIEKRQSVAFWCNPISGHATLYWYQQILGQGPKLLIQFQNNGVVDDSQLPKDRFSAERLKGVDSTLKIQPAKLEDSAVYLCASSSELAAGNNEQFFGPGTRLTVL.